There are a few counts of the clone carrying this T cell receptor beta chain. Its specificity is not known. These data originate in a study of T-cell reconstitution after alpha-beta-depleted transplantation in children. Study findings and constraints: About two months after transplant, alpha-beta T cells reportedly came from several hundred expanded graft clones.

A library of TCRbeta sequences, prepared with unique molecular identifiers, was generated. In TCRdb, the PCR reads were re-called with MiXCR into one record per CDR3 protein. The sample consists of about 1,000,000 distinct CDR3 sequences, about 29% of them appearing once. This CDR3 has 15 residues. V gave up 2 bases and J gave up 3 bases, with 11 bases separating them. The receptor comes from a boy under three years old who had a stem cell transplant for SCID, so the T cells may come from the graft donor. The material was PBMCs, mostly from graft donor cells, obtained 360 days after TCRalphabeta/CD19-depleted stem cell transplant. J is TRBJ2-1 and V is TRBV12-3 or TRBV12-4; unclear D gene. The CDR3 sequence: CASSLRATGYNEQFF. Written as DNA, the CDR3 is TGTGCCAGCAGTTTAAGGGCAACGGGCTACAATGAGCAGTTCTTC.